Listed here are 20 T cell receptor beta chains from one sample, sequenced in a study of shared clonotypes between healthy human individuals. Data came from immunoSEQ multiplex PCR; TCRdb stores just in-frame clones and leaves some out. The sample contains about 2,500,000 clones, around nine tenths of which appear only once. The material sequenced was naive CD4+ T cells sorted from blood. Specified subset: CD45RA+ positively selected. The receptors were sampled from a man between 18 and 29 years old in good health.

The CDR3 DNA is TGTGCCAGTAGTACCGGGACTACCGCTTATGGCTACACCTTC. Its translation: CASSTGTTAYGYTF. This chain uses TRBV19 with TRBJ1-2, with D possibly being TRBD1 (5 bases). The CDR3 sequence is 14 residues long. Germline V gene lookup returns CDR1 LNHDA and CDR2 SQIVND (reference sequence). V lost 4 bases and J 5 bases, leaving 14 bases between the germline ends.

The chain combines TRBV4-3 with TRBJ1-6; possible D gene TRBD1, 5 bases. The CDR3 consists of 14 residues. V was shortened by 2 bases and J by 11 bases, with 13 bases between the two germline ends. Germline CDR1 and CDR2: LGHNA and YSLEER. Here the CDR3 reads CASSQLREGTPLHF. CDR3 nucleotide sequence: TGCGCCAGCAGCCAACTCAGGGAAGGGACACCCCTCCACTTT.

The chain links TRBV4-1 to TRBJ2-1; D is tentatively TRBD1 or TRBD2 (6 bases each). Trimming pared 0 bases from V and 1 base from J, leaving 19 bases between. The length of the CDR3 is 19 residues. Per germline, CDR1 MGHRA and CDR2 YSYEKL. The CDR3 reads CASSQDFSVGGGSYNEQFF. The CDR3 coding sequence is TGCGCCAGCAGCCAAGATTTCTCGGTAGGGGGAGGATCCTACAATGAGCAGTTCTTC.

The rearrangement links TRBV7-2 to TRBJ2-2; a weak D match, TRBD2 (7 bases). The germline gives CDR1 SGHTA, CDR2 FQGNSA. The CDR3 contains 15 residues. The V end lost 1 base, the J end lost 7 bases, and 13 bases lay between the germline ends. The CDR3 here is CASSLGAGAGGELFF. The DNA for the CDR3 is TGTGCCAGCAGCTTAGGTGCGGGGGCTGGCGGGGAGCTGTTTTTT.

The V and J genes are TRBV5-1 and TRBJ1-2, with a tentative D call TRBD1 (6 bases). This CDR3 spans 13 amino acids. V gave up 4 bases and J gave up 7 bases, with 14 bases separating them. Germline CDR1 is SGHRS and CDR2 is YFSETQ. CDR3 protein: CASSRTETFGYTF. The DNA for the CDR3 is TGCGCCAGCAGCCGGACAGAGACCTTTGGCTACACCTTC.

V is TRBV10-2 and J is TRBJ2-3; perhaps D is TRBD1 or TRBD2 (5 bases each). This CDR3 spans 15 amino acids. Deletions cut 5 bases from V and 4 bases from J, with 16 bases between. Germline lookup yields CDR1 WSHSY and CDR2 SAAADI. CDR3 nucleotide sequence: TGCGCCAGCAGTAATAGGGGCCGGGGAGCAGATACGCAGTATTTT. Its translation is CASSNRGRGADTQYF.

The J gene is TRBJ1-5, the V gene TRBV23-1, with D possibly being TRBD1 (5 bases). TRBV23-1 belongs to the ORF category, with a function that is uncertain. The CDR3 is made up of 15 amino acids. V lost 7 bases and J lost 11, with 24 bases in between. Here the CDR3 DNA reads TGCGCCAGCACCCCTAGGGGCGGAACAGACCGGTCCCAGCATTTT. It is translated as CASTPRGGTDRSQHF.

This sequence joins TRBV11-2 and TRBJ2-7; 11 positions agree with TRBD1. Per the germline V gene, CDR1 is SGHAT and CDR2 is FQNNGV. Trimming took 4 bases from V and 3 from J; bases not matched to a gene: 5. The CDR3 runs 15 residues. This chain's CDR3 is CASSSTGTGGYEQYF. CDR3 nucleotides: TGTGCCAGCAGCTCAACCGGGACAGGGGGCTACGAGCAGTACTTC.

V gene TRBV19 combines with J gene TRBJ2-7; the match to TRBD2 covers 9 bases. V lost 6 bases and J lost 6; bases outside the gene matches: 6. Looked up from germline, CDR1 is LNHDA and CDR2 is SQIVND (reference sequence). There are 13 residues in the CDR3. DNA for the CDR3: TGTGCCAGTAGCGCTAGCGGGAAGGGCGAGCAGTACTTC. It yields the protein CASSASGKGEQYF.

The chain carries TRBV19 and TRBJ1-3; D unresolved. Germline CDR1 reads LNHDA; CDR2 reads SQIVND (reference sequence). With 6 bases removed from V and 0 bases from J, the gap between germline ends came to 15 bases. The CDR3 has 16 amino acids. CDR3 bases: TGTGCCAGTAGGGAGACGGGATTCTTCTCTGGAAACACCATATATTTT. Translated: CASRETGFFSGNTIYF.

V is TRBV7-2 and J is TRBJ1-2; perhaps TRBD1 as D (5 bases). V was cut by 1 base and J by 12 bases, with 12 bases left in between. This CDR3 contains 12 residues. The germline V gene encodes CDR1 SGHTA and CDR2 FQGNSA. This CDR3 is CASSLDVGAHTF. CDR3 in DNA: TGTGCCAGCAGCTTAGATGTAGGGGCTCACACCTTC.

This chain links TRBV10-1 with TRBJ2-7; D might be TRBD1 (5 bases). The CDR3 totals 13 residues. Germline assignment: CDR1 WNHNN and CDR2 SYGVQD (reference sequence). Trimming shortened V by 4 bases and J by 9 bases, and 16 bases separated the two germline ends. The DNA of the CDR3 is TGCGCCAGCAGTGCCGACAGTATCGTCGCGCAGTACTTC. Translated: CASSADSIVAQYF.

The V call is TRBV5-1, the J call TRBJ2-2; 7 bases align to TRBD2. Germline lookup yields CDR1 SGHRS and CDR2 YFSETQ. The CDR3 runs to 16 residues. The V segment lost 0 bases and the J segment 0 bases; nucleotides outside the gene matches: 2. CDR3 amino acids: CASSLVLAANTGELFF. The CDR3 nucleotides are TGCGCCAGCAGCTTGGTCCTAGCGGCGAACACCGGGGAGCTGTTTTTT.

The V call is TRBV21-1, the J call TRBJ1-6. TRBV21-1 represents a pseudogene. The CDR3 has 15 residues. The CDR3 nucleotides are TGTGCCAGCAGCAAAGTGGGGGGTTCGGGGTCACCCCTCCACTTT. It encodes CASSKVGGSGSPLHF.

Only one count was recorded for this clone. The chain combines TRBV9 with TRBJ1-5, with D possibly being TRBD1 (6 bases). The CDR3 runs to 15 residues. V lost 4 bases and J lost 7, with 18 bases in between. The germline V gene encodes CDR1 SGDLS and CDR2 YYNGEE. The CDR3 protein is CASSPFSDRRQPQHF. DNA of the CDR3: TGTGCCAGCAGCCCCTTCAGTGACAGGAGACAGCCCCAGCATTTT.

This chain links TRBV19 with TRBJ2-7; 9 bases fit TRBD2. The V and J ends lost 6 bases and 0 bases, in that order; junction bases with no gene match: 6. Germline-derived CDR1 and CDR2 are LNHDA and SQIVND (reference sequence). The CDR3 spans 15 residues. CDR3 sequence: CASRKTSGNSYEQYF. The CDR3, as DNA: TGTGCCAGTAGAAAGACTAGCGGCAACTCCTACGAGCAGTACTTC.

This sequence joins TRBV5-5 and TRBJ2-1, with D perhaps given as TRBD1 or TRBD2 (5 bases each). V gave up 4 bases and J gave up 6 bases, with 17 bases separating them. This CDR3 comprises 15 residues. Germline V gives CDR1 SGHKS, CDR2 YYEKEE (reference sequence). This CDR3 is CASSQWDLARNEQFF. The CDR3 region has the DNA TGTGCCAGCAGCCAGTGGGACCTCGCCCGCAATGAGCAGTTCTTC.

This clone was counted only a few times. The rearrangement joins TRBV2 to TRBJ1-5; no definite D call. The CDR3 is 14 residues long. The V end lost 4 bases, the J end lost 0 bases, and 7 bases lay between the germline ends. Germline V lookup: CDR1 SNHLY, CDR2 FYNNEI. CDR3 sequence: CASSVGNSNQPQHF. DNA for the CDR3: TGTGCCAGCAGTGTGGGGAATAGCAATCAGCCCCAGCATTTT.

V is TRBV10-2 and J is TRBJ2-7; perhaps TRBD1 as D (5 bases). The V gene's germline CDR1 is WSHSY and CDR2 SAAADI. This CDR3 region has 13 residues. The V end was cut by 3 bases, the J end by 3 bases, with 9 bases between. The CDR3 protein is CASSEAGNYEQYF. DNA of the CDR3: TGCGCCAGCAGTGAAGCAGGGAACTACGAGCAGTACTTC.

This chain connects TRBV18 to TRBJ2-7; D remains ambiguous. This CDR3 comprises 15 residues. The germline V and J ends were trimmed by 0 bases and 0 bases, with 9 bases remaining between them. Germline V gives CDR1 KGHSH, CDR2 LQKENI. CDR3: CASSPPGNPSYEQYF. The CDR3 DNA follows: TGTGCCAGCTCACCACCGGGGAATCCCTCCTACGAGCAGTACTTC.